This T cell receptor beta chain was identified in a study of early T cells in non-severe SARS-CoV-2 infection. About the research overall: Sequencing targeted bulk RNA from unsorted whole blood, leaving chains unpaired.

Individually, cDNA molecules had unique molecular identifiers attached to them. TCRdb re-called the 5' RACE reads with MiXCR, one entry per CDR3 protein. Here the sample spans 45,000 to 60,000 distinct CDR3 sequences, around 9.3% being singletons. The study, taken as a whole, reports: Using VDJdb, the matching emphasized anti-spike CD8 responses while missing private and CD4 specificities.

On this clonotype: Its specificity is unknown.

Germline-derived CDR1 and CDR2 are MNHNS and SASEGT. This CDR3 spans 10 amino acids. This TCR came from an adult who was a healthcare worker with PCR-confirmed SARS-CoV-2 infection or an uninfected control (not recorded which). V gene TRBV6-1 combines with J gene TRBJ1-1; TRBD1 is a possible D gene (5 bases). Material for sequencing was whole blood. The CDR3 reads CAAGDTEAFF. The CDR3 DNA follows: TGTGCAGCGGGGGACACTGAAGCTTTCTTT.